This T cell receptor beta chain was found in a study of cytomegalovirus exposure and HLA in healthy donors. Study information: A prior analysis found 100 million to 140 million unique TCR beta sequences from some 200 million T cells. Overall study findings and caveats: A link between a missense DCLRE1C variant and TCR beta V- and J-gene trimming emerged from a later analysis. Presence/absence results assume similar sequencing depth per donor, which may not hold.

Germline trimming cut 0 bases from V and 4 bases from J; bases unmatched to any gene: 5. The CDR3 runs 15 residues. Per germline, CDR1 SGDLS and CDR2 YYNGEE. Primers included in the PCR were 60 Vbeta and 13 Jbeta primers. The repertoire was sequenced with immunoSEQ multiplex PCR; TCRdb's copy has only in-frame clones and lacks some. The sample has 280,000 or so clones, around 90% seen once. Comment on this clone: Its antigen is not identified.

Material for sequencing was PBMCs. This chain links TRBV9 with TRBJ2-3; 7 bases line up with TRBD1. The sequence came from a woman aged 18-30 years in good health and CMV-seronegative. Here the CDR3 reads CASSVGGQGADTQYF. CDR3 DNA: TGTGCCAGCAGCGTAGGAGGGCAGGGGGCAGATACGCAGTATTTT.